The source of this TCR beta chain is a study of blood T cells in healthy people across ages. It was approximately 9 milliliters of peripheral blood that were drawn from each donor. Per germline, CDR1 LGHDT and CDR2 YNNKEL (reference sequence). The CDR3 is made up of 18 amino acids. The V end was cut by 1 base, the J end by 0 bases, with 15 bases between. Through a sample-barcoded 5' primer and a J-beta primer mix, a second PCR was run for about 6 to 12 cycles. Each CDR3 protein gets one entry after TCRdb re-called the 5' RACE reads with MiXCR. This table has approximately 490,000 distinct CDR3 sequences, approximately 25% appearing once. Another study also made use of these data, one on T cells of mothers and their children. That publication notes: Reads obtained per mother exceeded 8.5 million TCR beta CDR3 reads, with some 3 million obtained per child.

This sequence was found in a boy aged 5-17 years in good health. Sequencing was done on a sample of blood. The rearrangement joins TRBV3-1 to TRBJ1-4; D gene uncertain. This chain's CDR3 is CASSQAVAAVATNEKLFF. CDR3 in DNA: TGTGCCAGCAGCCAAGCGGTGGCCGCCGTTGCAACTAATGAAAAACTGTTTTTT. The full variable domain, rest sourced from reference TRBV3-1 and TRBJ1-4, is DTAVSQTPKYLVTQMGNDKSIKCEQNLGHDTMYWYKQDSKKFLKIMFSYNNKELIINETVPNRFSPKSPDKAHLNLHINSLELGDSAVYFCASSQAVAAVATNEKLFFGSGTQLSVL.